These T cell receptor beta chains were read from a single sample in a study of STAT3 mutations in large granular lymphocyte leukemia. Libraries were prepared by immunoSEQ multiplex PCR; TCRdb keeps only in-frame clonotypes and omits some of them. The data contain around 5,000 clones, 88% of them singletons. Sequences were obtained from PBMCs. Receptors originate from a human donor with T large granular lymphocyte leukemia. Some clones in this sample may be carry-over from other donors' samples. Each CDR3 is given with its conserved first and last residue. D genes are given only for firm matches. Size is omitted from some rows. Given values are once, few, many or a class for expanded clones.

v_call: TRBV15; j_call: TRBJ1-1; d_call: TRBD1; clone_size: .; cdr3_nt: TGTGCCACCAGCAGAGATCGAAGGGGGCACACTGAAGCTTTCTTT; cdr3_aa: CATSRDRRGHTEAFF
v_call: TRBV18; j_call: TRBJ2-2; d_call: .; clone_size: .; cdr3_nt: TGTGCCAGCTCACCCGGGACTTACGCGAACACCGGGGAGCTGTTTTTT; cdr3_aa: CASSPGTYANTGELFF
v_call: TRBV29-1; j_call: TRBJ2-1; d_call: .; clone_size: .; cdr3_nt: TGCAGCGTCCTCTCCCCTACTAGCACTTACAATGAGCAGTTCTTC; cdr3_aa: CSVLSPTSTYNEQFF
v_call: TRBV7-2; j_call: TRBJ1-5; d_call: .; clone_size: .; cdr3_nt: TGTGCCAGCAGCTTATCGGGAGGAAGTAAGCAGCCCCAGCATTTT; cdr3_aa: CASSLSGGSKQPQHF
v_call: TRBV11-1; j_call: TRBJ1-4; d_call: .; clone_size: .; cdr3_nt: TGTGCCAGCAGCTTAGAACTTAGCATGTCCGAAAAACTGTTTTTT; cdr3_aa: CASSLELSMSEKLFF
v_call: TRBV19; j_call: TRBJ2-7; d_call: TRBD1; clone_size: .; cdr3_nt: TGTGCCAGTAGTGTGGGACAGCCGGTGAGGGAGCAGTACTTC; cdr3_aa: CASSVGQPVREQYF
v_call: TRBV29-1; j_call: TRBJ1-2; d_call: .; clone_size: .; cdr3_nt: TGCAGCGTTGAATGGGAGAACTATGGCTACACCTTC; cdr3_aa: CSVEWENYGYTF
v_call: TRBV6-5; j_call: TRBJ1-2; d_call: TRBD1; clone_size: .; cdr3_nt: TGTGCCAGCAGTTACACACGGACAGGGGGAGGCTATGGCTACACCTTC; cdr3_aa: CASSYTRTGGGYGYTF
v_call: TRBV5-4; j_call: TRBJ2-2; d_call: TRBD1; clone_size: once; cdr3_nt: TGTGCCAGCACACGACAGGGGAAGGGCACCGGGGAGCTGTTTTTT; cdr3_aa: CASTRQGKGTGELFF
v_call: TRBV27; j_call: TRBJ1-4; d_call: .; clone_size: .; cdr3_nt: TGTGCCAGCAGTTTCTCCGGAGAGGTTAATGAAAAACTGTTTTTT; cdr3_aa: CASSFSGEVNEKLFF
v_call: TRBV27; j_call: TRBJ2-7; d_call: .; clone_size: .; cdr3_nt: TGTGCCAGCAGTTTATCGGTTGCTACGGAGCAGTACTTC; cdr3_aa: CASSLSVATEQYF
v_call: TRBV5-4; j_call: TRBJ2-1; d_call: .; clone_size: .; cdr3_nt: TGTGCCAGCAGCTTGCTGGCGGCTTCCTACAATGAGCAGTTCTTC; cdr3_aa: CASSLLAASYNEQFF
v_call: TRBV5-1; j_call: TRBJ2-1; d_call: .; clone_size: .; cdr3_nt: TGCGCCAGCAGCAGGGGACGCCCCAATGAGCAGTTCTTC; cdr3_aa: CASSRGRPNEQFF
v_call: TRBV4-2; j_call: TRBJ1-5; d_call: .; clone_size: .; cdr3_nt: TGTGCCAGCAGCCAAGATGGAAGGGTCCAGCATTTT; cdr3_aa: CASSQDGRVQHF
v_call: TRBV27; j_call: TRBJ2-5; d_call: .; clone_size: .; cdr3_nt: TGTGCCAGCAGTCCCCCTCACGGGTTGACCCAGTACTTC; cdr3_aa: CASSPPHGLTQYF
v_call: TRBV11-2; j_call: TRBJ2-7; d_call: TRBD2; clone_size: .; cdr3_nt: TGTGCCAGCAGGGCCGGGACTAGGTTCGACGAGCAGTACTTC; cdr3_aa: CASRAGTRFDEQYF
v_call: TRBV5-4; j_call: TRBJ2-5; d_call: .; clone_size: few; cdr3_nt: TGTGCCAGCAGCTCACCTTGGGACACACAAGAGACCCAGTACTTC; cdr3_aa: CASSSPWDTQETQYF
v_call: TRBV27; j_call: TRBJ1-1; d_call: .; clone_size: .; cdr3_nt: TGTGCCAGCAGTCCGTCCCAGGGGCGCACTGAAGCTTTCTTT; cdr3_aa: CASSPSQGRTEAFF
v_call: TRBV4-1; j_call: TRBJ2-5; d_call: TRBD1; clone_size: .; cdr3_nt: TGCGCCAGCAGCCAGGGACAGAAAGCCCAAGAGACCCAGTACTTC; cdr3_aa: CASSQGQKAQETQYF
v_call: TRBV6-5; j_call: TRBJ1-3; d_call: .; clone_size: .; cdr3_nt: TGTGCCAGCAGTTCCCCTCCGGTCTCTGGAAACACCATATATTTT; cdr3_aa: CASSSPPVSGNTIYF
v_call: TRBV7-8; j_call: TRBJ2-7; d_call: TRBD2; clone_size: .; cdr3_nt: TGTGCCAGCAGCACGGACCCTCCCGCCAGCGGGAGCCCCTACGAGCAGTACTTC; cdr3_aa: CASSTDPPASGSPYEQYF
v_call: TRBV7-2; j_call: TRBJ1-2; d_call: .; clone_size: .; cdr3_nt: TGTGCCAGCAGCTTAGAGGGTTTGGGTCGGAGCGGAGTCTACACCTTC; cdr3_aa: CASSLEGLGRSGVYTF
v_call: TRBV5-1; j_call: TRBJ2-5; d_call: .; clone_size: .; cdr3_nt: TGCGCCAGCAGCTTGAGGGCAGAGGAGACCCAGTACTTC; cdr3_aa: CASSLRAEETQYF
v_call: TRBV29-1; j_call: TRBJ1-5; d_call: .; clone_size: .; cdr3_nt: TGCAGCGCCGCGGACACCAATCAGCCCCAGCATTTT; cdr3_aa: CSAADTNQPQHF
v_call: TRBV2; j_call: TRBJ2-1; d_call: .; clone_size: .; cdr3_nt: TGTGCCAGCAGTGGGGTCGAGCAGTTCTTC; cdr3_aa: CASSGVEQFF
v_call: TRBV7-9; j_call: TRBJ2-1; d_call: .; clone_size: .; cdr3_nt: TGTGCCAGCAGCTCCCATTGGGACGAGCAGTTCTTC; cdr3_aa: CASSSHWDEQFF
v_call: TRBV19; j_call: TRBJ2-5; d_call: .; clone_size: .; cdr3_nt: TGTGCCAGTAGTAATTTAGGGGGAATGGGGGAGACCCAGTACTTC; cdr3_aa: CASSNLGGMGETQYF
v_call: TRBV7-9; j_call: TRBJ2-3; d_call: TRBD2; clone_size: .; cdr3_nt: TGTGCCAGCAGCCCGAGGACTAGCGGGGAGTCCACAGATACGCAGTATTTT; cdr3_aa: CASSPRTSGESTDTQYF
v_call: TRBV15; j_call: TRBJ1-4; d_call: TRBD1; clone_size: .; cdr3_nt: TGTGCCACCAGGAGGGGACAGGGGGCAACTAATGAAAAACTGTTTTTT; cdr3_aa: CATRRGQGATNEKLFF
v_call: TRBV11-1; j_call: TRBJ1-1; d_call: .; clone_size: .; cdr3_nt: TGTGCCAGCAGCTTTCCGGGCTTGAACACTGAAGCTTTCTTT; cdr3_aa: CASSFPGLNTEAFF
v_call: TRBV5-1; j_call: TRBJ1-4; d_call: TRBD1; clone_size: .; cdr3_nt: TGCGCCAGCAGCCCTCAGACAGGGGGTGAAAAACTGTTTTTT; cdr3_aa: CASSPQTGGEKLFF
v_call: TRBV20-1; j_call: TRBJ1-1; d_call: .; clone_size: .; cdr3_nt: TGCAGTGCTTTACGGAACACTGAAGCTTTCTTT; cdr3_aa: CSALRNTEAFF
v_call: TRBV11-1; j_call: TRBJ2-1; d_call: .; clone_size: .; cdr3_nt: TGTGCCAGCAGCTTAGGGGGGGCTAGCGGCAGCTACAATGAGCAGTTCTTC; cdr3_aa: CASSLGGASGSYNEQFF
v_call: TRBV4-3; j_call: TRBJ1-5; d_call: .; clone_size: .; cdr3_nt: TGCGCCAGCAGCCAAGGGCTCAATCAGCCCCAGCATTTT; cdr3_aa: CASSQGLNQPQHF
v_call: TRBV6-5; j_call: TRBJ1-2; d_call: TRBD1; clone_size: .; cdr3_nt: TGTGCCAGCAGTTACGGGAGGGGGCGCTGGCGGGGCTACACCTTC; cdr3_aa: CASSYGRGRWRGYTF
v_call: TRBV5-1; j_call: TRBJ2-5; d_call: .; clone_size: .; cdr3_nt: TGCGCCAGCAGTGGGGGGCAGACCGAGACCCAGTACTTC; cdr3_aa: CASSGGQTETQYF
v_call: TRBV4-2; j_call: TRBJ2-2; d_call: TRBD1; clone_size: .; cdr3_nt: TGTGCCAGCAGCCGGGACAGGACCGGGGAGCTGTTTTTT; cdr3_aa: CASSRDRTGELFF
v_call: TRBV27; j_call: TRBJ2-5; d_call: TRBD2; clone_size: .; cdr3_nt: TGTGCCAGCAGTTCCCTAGCGGGGGGGCCTGGGGAGACCCAGTACTTC; cdr3_aa: CASSSLAGGPGETQYF
v_call: TRBV5-1; j_call: TRBJ2-1; d_call: .; clone_size: .; cdr3_nt: TGCGCCAGCAGCCCGGACGGACGAACCTACAATGAGCAGTTCTTC; cdr3_aa: CASSPDGRTYNEQFF